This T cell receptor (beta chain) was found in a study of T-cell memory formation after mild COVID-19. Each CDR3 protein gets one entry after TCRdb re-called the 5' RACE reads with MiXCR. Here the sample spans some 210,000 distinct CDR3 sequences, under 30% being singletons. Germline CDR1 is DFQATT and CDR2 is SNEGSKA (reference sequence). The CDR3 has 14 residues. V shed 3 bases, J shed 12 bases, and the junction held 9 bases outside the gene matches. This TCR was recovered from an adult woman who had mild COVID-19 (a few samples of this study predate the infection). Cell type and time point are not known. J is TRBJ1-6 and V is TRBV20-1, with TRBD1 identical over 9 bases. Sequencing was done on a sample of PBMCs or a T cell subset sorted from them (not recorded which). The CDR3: CSARLQGAQGPLHF. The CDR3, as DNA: TGCAGTGCTAGGTTACAGGGGGCGCAAGGACCCCTCCACTTT.